This TCR beta chain was profiled in a study of tumor and adjacent non-tumor tissue in lung cancer (dated by TCRdb to 2017 to 2018). General notes on the study: Patients with adenocarcinoma (about twelve), squamous cell carcinoma (2) and small cell lung cancer (1) were included in the cohort. The approximately 15 patients were aged roughly 30 to 80 years, included approximately ten men and 5 women, and had TNM stage I to III disease. Sequencing produced around 130,000,000 productive TCRbeta reads in total, an average of about 4 million reads per sample. Bulk TCRbeta repertoires were compared between lung tumor tissue and matched distant non-tumor lung tissue obtained from 15 lung cancer patients. TCRbeta CDR3 sequencing was performed on fewer than 35 paired specimens, with one tumor sample and one normal lung sample collected per patient.

What the work shows at the level of the full study, not this receptor alone: Significantly higher TCR diversity was found in younger patients, and higher tumor TCR diversity was associated with shorter overall and disease-free survival. TCR diversity (inverse Simpson) was significantly higher in tumor than in normal lung tissue (about 400 vs 180, P = 0.0075, Mann-Whitney U test). Because peripheral blood was not sequenced, the blood TCRbeta repertoires of the lung cancer patients in the study went unexamined. A significantly larger cumulative share of the repertoire was made up by the top 100 clones in normal lung than in tumor tissue. Only around 15 patients were included in the cohort, and the need for larger samples and more detailed clinical data was noted by the authors. The sequencing platform is not named in the methods, and unique molecular identifiers are not mentioned.

RNA was isolated from bulk unsorted tissue, and RNA quality was assessed with a NanoDrop ND-1000 and an Agilent 2100. Newly diagnosed lung cancer patients without prior chemotherapy who had been admitted for thoracic surgery in China between August and November 2014 were enrolled as donors. The study excluded patients who had received radiotherapy or chemotherapy before or who had another cancer at the same time. Pieces of surgical tissue measuring about 1-2.1 cm3 were kept in RNAlater solution and held at -80 degrees C until needed. Libraries were built with multiplex PCR. Sequenced on an Illumina HiSeq 2500. TCRbeta libraries were constructed through three rounds of nested PCR with primers (Table S4) according to protocols modified from ARM-PCR. Before sequencing, PCR products in the 200-500 bp range were cut out of the gel and cleaned up using the QIAquick gel extraction kit. On the study's bioinformatics: Trimmomatic was used to clean the reads, FLASH was used to merge the reads into complete CDR3 sequences, and MiTCR was used to assign the reads to V(D)J germline segments. VDJtools was used to compute clonal diversity as the inverse Simpson's index. In-frame sequences without a premature stop codon were defined as productive reads. TCRdb redid the processing of the public reads, applying fastp at Q25 and MiXCR, and retained in-frame beta chains. CDR3 protein sequences are deduplicated, and each keeps its most common genes and DNA. The V and J calls and clone size come from TCRdb's table, not from the authors' own analysis. The sample includes about 200,000 distinct CDR3 sequences, with around 71% observed a single time. The ten largest clones capture approximately 25% of the sample.

As to this clonotype: There is no known antigen for this receptor. The junction and the germline gene differ at one end; a read error may be behind it.

Counted from cysteine to phenylalanine, this CDR3 has 15 amino acids. The read is trimmed to its CDR3 DNA, 45 bases read in frame from base 1. Per the germline V gene (reference sequence), DFQATT is the CDR1 and SNEGSKA is the CDR2. Sequenced material: lung tumor tissue. The V and J segments used are TRBV20-1 and TRBJ1-4; no confident D gene assignment can be made. This TCR was sampled from a man between 60 and 75 years old with non-small cell lung cancer. The nucleotide sequence reads TGTAGTGCTAGAGATCCCAAGGCGTTGAGTGAAAAACTGTTATTT. This codes for CSARDPKALSEKLLF.